This record covers a single T cell receptor beta chain. Reverse transcription of about 0.45 to 1 ug RNA was carried out with random hexamers. Via MiXCR, TCRdb re-called the immunoSEQ multiplex PCR reads, giving one row per CDR3 protein. The table lists approximately 200,000 distinct CDR3 sequences, roughly 94% of them singletons, with just over 0.08% in the top ten. Trimming removed 0 bases at V and 2 bases at J, with 9 bases between. This CDR3 is built from 15 residues. CDR1 is LGHDT and CDR2 is YNNKEL in the germline V gene (reference sequence). This entry belongs to a study of CD8 T cells in Susac syndrome.

The rearrangement links TRBV3-1 to TRBJ2-3, with D uncertain. This clonotype originated in a human donor with multiple sclerosis. Sequenced material: CD4+ T cells from PBMCs. CDR3 loop: CASSQEGAVTDTQYF. The CDR3 coding sequence is TGTGCCAGCAGCCAAGAGGGCGCGGTCACAGATACGCAGTATTTT.